This TCR beta chain comes out of a study of blood T cell repertoires in COVID-19. Turning to the study itself: Sample material is recorded as cDNA or gDNA derived from T cells, B-cell-depleted T cells, or PBMCs.

The protocol was immunoSEQ multiplex PCR, while the TCRdb copy is restricted to in-frame clones and leaves out a portion. The profile shows roughly 290,000 clones, approximately 85% of them singletons. Seattle cases were enrolled at active infection and followed longitudinally. The CDR3 is 14 amino acids. Deletions cut 5 bases from V and 6 bases from J, with 19 bases between. Germline CDR1 reads GTSNPN; CDR2 reads SVGIG (reference sequence). This chain links TRBV30 with TRBJ1-1; D is possibly TRBD1 (6 bases). The sample comprised peripheral blood. The TCR sequence derives from a human donor with COVID-19, enrolled during active disease. The donor label of this sample is uncertain. The CDR3 here is CAWRDGTAGAEAFF. In DNA, the CDR3 is TGTGCCTGGCGAGACGGCACCGCAGGGGCTGAAGCTTTCTTT.